The next 17 T cell receptor beta chains were all read from a single sample in a study of T cells after yellow fever vaccination. From the 5' RACE reads, TCRdb called clonotypes with MiXCR, one entry per CDR3 protein. The table shows about 340,000 distinct CDR3 sequences, with approximately 13% occurring only once. The sample here was CD4+ T cells sorted from PBMCs, taken 15 days after the yellow fever booster vaccination. These receptors originate from a man younger than 30 who received the YFV17D yellow fever vaccine.

V is TRBV11-2 and J is TRBJ2-5; the D gene could be TRBD1 or TRBD2 (5 bases each). Germline V gene lookup returns CDR1 SGHAT and CDR2 FQNNGV. Trimming shortened V by 8 bases and J by 1 base, and 5 bases separated the two germline ends. This CDR3 comprises 11 residues. CDR3 protein: CASGTQETQYF. CDR3 in DNA: TGTGCCAGCGGGACCCAAGAGACCCAGTACTTC.

This clonotype was detected only a few times. CDR3 bases: TGTGCCAGCAGCAGAGACTGGGGTGAAAAACTGTTTTTT. It translates to CASSRDWGEKLFF. The rearrangement joins TRBV5-4 to TRBJ1-4; D uncertain. Germline V CDR1 and CDR2: SGHNT, YYREEE (reference sequence). The CDR3 runs 13 residues. The V end lost 4 bases, the J end lost 7 bases, and 11 bases lay between the germline ends.

This clonotype was detected a few times. V is TRBV7-9 and J is TRBJ1-1; D is ambiguous. Germline-derived CDR1 and CDR2 are SEHNR and FQNEAQ (reference sequence). This CDR3 is built from 14 residues. V was trimmed by 3 bases and J by 0 bases, leaving 8 bases between them. CDR3 nucleotide sequence: TGTGCCAGCAGCTTGGGGATTATGAACACTGAAGCTTTCTTT. Protein sequence: CASSLGIMNTEAFF.

In this sample, this clonotype turned up a few times. The chain couples TRBV4-3 to TRBJ2-1, with 9 bases that match TRBD2. Per germline, CDR1 LGHNA and CDR2 YSLEER. This CDR3 comprises 16 residues. The ends lost 0 bases at V and 5 bases at J; junction bases unmatched: 5. The CDR3 sequence is CASSQDQAGGDNEQFF. The DNA of the CDR3 is TGCGCCAGCAGCCAAGATCAGGCGGGGGGGGACAATGAGCAGTTCTTC.

The V call is TRBV4-1, the J call TRBJ1-4; 9 bases match TRBD1. Trimming at V came to 5 bases and at J to 7 bases, leaving 17 bases not matched to a gene. CDR3 length equals 18 residues. Germline CDR1 and CDR2: MGHRA and YSYEKL. The CDR3 region is CASSSGTGRLRGAEKLFF. The DNA of the CDR3 is TGCGCCAGCAGCTCCGGGACAGGGAGGCTTAGGGGCGCTGAAAAACTGTTTTTT.

This clonotype was observed a handful of times. This rearrangement joins TRBV7-9 to TRBJ2-2; D is unresolved. CDR1 and CDR2 from the germline V gene are SEHNR and FQNEAQ (reference sequence). The CDR3 loop spans 13 amino acids. V lost 7 bases and J lost 7, with 13 bases in between. The CDR3 DNA follows: TGTGCCAGCACCCAGTCCTCGGGCGGGGAGCTGTTTTTT. Its protein is CASTQSSGGELFF.

This clonotype was counted only a few times. The chain joins TRBV10-3 to TRBJ2-5; D is possibly TRBD2 (5 bases). This CDR3 is built from 14 residues. Germline V CDR1 and CDR2: ENHRY, SYGVKD. The V gene lost 3 bases and the J gene lost 5 bases, with 13 bases spanning the gap. The DNA of the CDR3 is TGTGCCATCAGTGATTTGGAGGTTGGGGAGACCCAGTACTTC. Its protein is CAISDLEVGETQYF.

This clonotype was detected ten times or more. The chain carries TRBV9 and TRBJ2-3; D is perhaps TRBD1 (6 bases). The CDR3 runs to 15 residues. Germline assignment: CDR1 SGDLS and CDR2 YYNGEE. Trimming removed 0 bases at V and 3 bases at J, with 11 bases between. The CDR3 sequence: CASSVGQGLTDTQYF. The CDR3 coding sequence is TGTGCCAGCAGCGTAGGGCAGGGGCTGACAGATACGCAGTATTTT. The variable domain in full, with the rest retrieved from reference TRBV9 and TRBJ2-3, is DSGVTQTPKHLITATGQRVTLRCSPRSGDLSVYWYQQSLDQGLQFLIQYYNGEERAKGNILERFSAQQFPDLHSELNLSSLELGDSALYFCASSVGQGLTDTQYFGPGTRLTVL.

A few counts support this clonotype. The chain employs TRBV27 and TRBJ1-1; no clear D. The CDR3 has 14 residues. Per germline, CDR1 MNHEY and CDR2 SMNVEV (reference sequence). Trimming stripped 3 bases from V and 2 bases from J, with 10 bases between. The CDR3 region has the DNA TGTGCCAGCAGTTTTGAGGGAGGTAACACTGAAGCTTTCTTT. Translated: CASSFEGGNTEAFF.

The chain joins TRBV7-2 to TRBJ2-1; TRBD2 matches at 8 bases. The CDR3 extends over 15 amino acids. In germline, CDR1 is SGHTA, CDR2 FQGNSA. V shed 5 bases and J 15 bases; nucleotides not matched to a gene: 18. Here the CDR3 reads CASSPLGRGAELGFF. CDR3 sequence (DNA): TGTGCCAGCAGCCCCCTCGGGCGGGGGGCGGAACTAGGGTTCTTC.

This clonotype was seen only a few times. This chain connects TRBV29-1 to TRBJ2-3, with D perhaps matching TRBD1 (5 bases). Germline V CDR1 and CDR2: SQVTM, ANQGSEA. The V end lost 8 bases, the J end lost 2 bases, and 11 bases lay between the germline ends. CDR3 length: 12 residues. CDR3 in DNA: TGCAGCACCCGACAGTCCACAGATACGCAGTATTTT. This codes for CSTRQSTDTQYF.

The chain recombines TRBV28 with TRBJ1-1; 7 bases map to TRBD1. This CDR3 region has 15 residues. Germline V gene sequence: CDR1 MDHEN, CDR2 SYDVKM. J gave up 1 base and V 4 bases, and 6 bases lay outside the gene matches. The CDR3 protein is CASSSHGTANTEAFF. Written as DNA, the CDR3 is TGTGCCAGCAGTTCTCACGGGACAGCGAACACTGAAGCTTTCTTT. The full variable domain, its missing parts supplied by reference TRBV28 and TRBJ1-1, is DVKVTQSSRYLVKRTGEKVFLECVQDMDHENMFWYRQDPGLGLRLIYFSYDVKMKEKGDIPEGYSVSREKKERFSLILESASTNQTSMYLCASSSHGTANTEAFFGQGTRLTVV.

This clonotype was counted only a few times. CDR3 sequence (DNA): TGTGCCAGCAGGCTCTCTTACACAGATACGCAGTATTTT. This gives the protein CASRLSYTDTQYF. The chain joins TRBV7-3 to TRBJ2-3; D gene ambiguous. CDR3 length: 13 amino acids. The germline CDR1 and CDR2 sequences are SGHTA and FQGTGA. Trimming cost V 6 bases and J 2 bases, with 9 bases left between them.

The chain joins TRBV10-3 to TRBJ1-2; TRBD1 matches 7 bases. This CDR3 is built from 12 residues. Germline CDR1 ENHRY, CDR2 SYGVKD. Trimming at V came to 10 bases and at J to 2 bases, leaving 4 bases not matched to a gene. This CDR3 reads CATATGNYGYTF. The CDR3 DNA reads as TGTGCCACTGCGACAGGGAACTATGGCTACACCTTC.

In DNA form, the CDR3 reads TGCAGCGTTGACCCCTCTAGCACAGATACGCAGTATTTT. Translation: CSVDPSSTDTQYF. This sequence joins TRBV29-1 and TRBJ2-3; D gene unclear. This CDR3 is built from 13 residues. Trimming removed 3 bases from V and 0 bases from J, with 7 bases in between. The germline V gene has CDR1 SQVTM and CDR2 ANQGSEA.

The V and J genes are TRBV4-2 and TRBJ2-2; 11 bases line up with TRBD2. CDR1 LGHNA and CDR2 YNFKEQ come from the germline V gene. CDR3 size: 17 residues. Trimming cost V 4 bases and J 2 bases; bases outside gene matches: 6. The CDR3 reads CASSRSGTSGNTGELFF. In nucleotides, the CDR3 is TGTGCCAGCAGCCGGTCAGGGACTAGCGGCAACACCGGGGAGCTGTTTTTT.

This clonotype was seen a handful of times. Written as DNA, the CDR3 is TGTGCCAGCAGTTCGTCAGGGGGGATGTCCTACGAGCAGTACTTC. This codes for CASSSSGGMSYEQYF. V usage is TRBV6-6 and J usage is TRBJ2-7, with TRBD1 as a possible D gene (7 bases). This CDR3 spans 15 amino acids. V was shortened by 4 bases and J by 1 base, with 14 bases between the two germline ends. The germline gives CDR1 MNHNY, CDR2 SVGAGI (reference sequence).